Presented here are 21 T cell receptor beta chains from one specimen sequenced in a study of T-cell reconstitution after alpha-beta-depleted transplantation in children. For TCRbeta, the library was prepared with unique molecular identifiers. TCRdb recomputed calls from the PCR reads with MiXCR, one row per CDR3 protein. The sample holds 40,000 to 60,000 distinct CDR3 sequences; about 10% are singletons and the top ten take 25% to 30%. This specimen was PBMCs, mostly from graft donor cells, taken 60 days after TCRalphabeta/CD19-depleted stem cell transplant. Receptor source: a male patient aged 2-15 years who had a stem cell transplant for chronic granulomatous disease, so the T cells may come from the graft donor.

This clonotype came up many times. The chain combines TRBV29-1 with TRBJ1-1; D is undetermined. Germline V gene lookup returns CDR1 SQVTM and CDR2 ANQGSEA. Trimming took off 3 bases at V and 4 bases at J, with 9 bases between the two ends. CDR3 length equals 12 residues. The CDR3 loop reads CSVDRGTTEAFF. In DNA form, the CDR3 reads TGCAGCGTTGATCGGGGTACCACTGAAGCTTTCTTT.

Many counts were recorded for this clonotype. The V gene is TRBV12-3 or TRBV12-4, the J gene TRBJ1-2, with 9 bases identical to TRBD1. This CDR3 is 15 amino acids long. J gave up 7 bases and V 5 bases, and 11 bases lay outside the gene matches. In DNA form, the CDR3 reads TGTGCCAGCAGTCCCCAGGGACAGGGCGGAGGTGGCTACACCTTC. Encoded protein: CASSPQGQGGGGYTF.

This clonotype was seen ten or more times. This rearrangement joins TRBV29-1 to TRBJ2-7; D possibly corresponds to TRBD1 (5 bases). Germline CDR1 is SQVTM and CDR2 is ANQGSEA. The CDR3 consists of 15 residues. With 4 bases removed from V and 3 bases from J, the gap between germline ends came to 19 bases. CDR3: CSVATVLGFHYEQYF. In nucleotides, the CDR3 is TGCAGCGTTGCGACAGTTTTAGGTTTCCACTACGAGCAGTACTTC.

This clonotype was detected many times. The chain couples TRBV5-1 to TRBJ2-7; D possibly uses TRBD1 or TRBD2 (5 bases each). Germline V lookup: CDR1 SGHRS, CDR2 YFSETQ. The CDR3 length is 15 residues. V lost 0 bases to trimming and J lost 2 bases, with 12 bases between them. This chain's CDR3 is CASSLVRGPTYEQYF. The DNA for the CDR3 is TGCGCCAGCAGCTTGGTACGGGGCCCTACCTACGAGCAGTACTTC.

This clonotype has more than one count but fewer than ten. V gene TRBV28 combines with J gene TRBJ1-4, with D possibly matching TRBD1 (5 bases). V gave up 4 bases and J gave up 10 bases, with 19 bases separating them. This CDR3 spans 15 amino acids. The germline V gene encodes CDR1 MDHEN and CDR2 SYDVKM. The CDR3 sequence: CASSSTGTPSGKLFF. The DNA for the CDR3 is TGTGCCAGCAGTTCTACCGGGACTCCTTCAGGAAAACTGTTTTTT.

The V call is TRBV10-3, the J call TRBJ2-6; 7 nucleotides agree with TRBD1. CDR3 length: 16 amino acids. Unmatched junction bases numbered 7, after V lost 5 bases and J lost 3 bases. Germline V gene data show CDR1 as ENHRY and CDR2 as SYGVKD. The CDR3 DNA reads TGTGCCATCAGTTCCGGACAGGCGGGTGGGGCCAACGTCCTGACTTTC. Translated, it gives CAISSGQAGGANVLTF.

This clonotype was observed many times. The chain links TRBV5-5 to TRBJ2-7; 8 nucleotides line up with TRBD1. CDR1 and CDR2 (germline): SGHKS, YYEKEE (reference sequence). The trim removed 4 bases at V and 6 bases at J, leaving 9 bases unmatched. CDR3 length equals 14 residues. CDR3 sequence (DNA): TGTGCCAGCAGCCTTGGACAGGGAAACGGCGAGCAGTACTTC. This translates into CASSLGQGNGEQYF.

J is TRBJ2-1 and V is TRBV20-1; D assignment may be TRBD1 or TRBD2 (6 bases each). Germline V gives CDR1 DFQATT, CDR2 SNEGSKA (reference sequence). This CDR3 contains 15 residues. V dropped 5 bases and J dropped 2 bases, with 16 bases sitting between them. The chain's CDR3 is CSAGGAGIPYNEQFF. CDR3 nucleotide sequence: TGCAGTGCTGGGGGCGCGGGAATTCCCTACAATGAGCAGTTCTTC.

This clonotype has only a few counts. This chain uses TRBV19 with TRBJ2-7; TRBD2 matches at 9 bases. The ends lost 7 bases at V and 2 bases at J; junction bases unmatched: 9. Germline CDR1 LNHDA, CDR2 SQIVND (reference sequence). This CDR3 is 15 amino acids long. CDR3: CASTGGLALTYEQYF. The CDR3 DNA sequence: TGTGCCAGTACCGGAGGACTAGCGCTGACCTACGAGCAGTACTTC.

This clonotype was counted ten times or more. The J gene is TRBJ2-3, the V gene TRBV2; no definite D call. V was clipped by 6 bases and J by 6 bases, with 16 bases between them. CDR1 and CDR2 (germline): SNHLY, FYNNEI. The length of the CDR3 is 14 residues. CDR3 bases: TGTGCCAGCAGACCCGGACCGGATAAGGATACGCAGTATTTT. Protein sequence: CASRPGPDKDTQYF.

This clonotype was counted ten times or more. The chain joins TRBV9 to TRBJ2-1; D may be TRBD1 or TRBD2 (5 bases each). Germline loops: CDR1 SGDLS, CDR2 YYNGEE. This CDR3 region has 16 residues. V shed 0 bases and J shed 3 bases, with 13 bases lying between them. The CDR3 DNA reads as TGTGCCAGCAGCGTAGAGGTAGCGAGGGGCTACAATGAGCAGTTCTTC. This sequence encodes CASSVEVARGYNEQFF.

This clonotype occurred a few times. The chain has TRBV14 and TRBJ1-1; D possibly corresponds to TRBD1 (6 bases). Germline loops: CDR1 SGHDN, CDR2 FVKESK. This CDR3 is built from 14 residues. V was trimmed by 4 bases and J by 0 bases, leaving 9 bases between them. The CDR3 DNA reads TGTGCCAGCAGCCGGGCAGGGGTGAACACTGAAGCTTTCTTT. Amino acid sequence: CASSRAGVNTEAFF.

This clonotype has ten or more counts. CDR3 sequence reads: CASSFDGRYTGELFF. The CDR3 DNA is TGTGCCAGCAGTTTCGACGGGAGGTACACCGGGGAGCTGTTTTTT. The chain recombines TRBV28 with TRBJ2-2, with TRBD2 identical over 7 bases. Trimming cost V 3 bases and J 3 bases; bases outside gene matches: 4. Looked up from germline, CDR1 is MDHEN and CDR2 is SYDVKM. This CDR3 has 15 amino acids.

This clonotype has ten or more counts. The chain employs TRBV24-1 and TRBJ2-2; TRBD1 matches 8 bases. V was clipped by 0 bases and J by 4 bases; unmatched bases: 18. CDR3 length: 21 residues. Germline loops: CDR1 KGHDR, CDR2 SFDVKD. The CDR3 reads CATSDLPRLGPGQAFTGELFF. CDR3 in DNA: TGTGCCACCAGTGATTTGCCCCGGTTAGGTCCGGGACAGGCGTTCACCGGGGAGCTGTTTTTT.

There are many counts of this clonotype. The chain joins TRBV29-1 to TRBJ2-1; 8 bases fit TRBD1. CDR3 length equals 12 residues. After removal of 5 bases from V and 11 bases from J, the junction contained 8 bases not matched to a gene. Looked up from germline, CDR1 is SQVTM and CDR2 is ANQGSEA. CDR3 coding DNA: TGCAGCGTTCAGACAGGGGTGGGAAAGCAGTTCTTC. The encoded protein is CSVQTGVGKQFF.

The CDR3 sequence: CASRPTGGKQFF. For the CDR3, the DNA is TGTGCCAGCAGGCCTACAGGGGGGAAGCAGTTCTTC. The V and J genes are TRBV6-5 and TRBJ2-1; TRBD1 aligns across 8 bases. Germline lookup yields CDR1 MNHEY and CDR2 SVGAGI. The CDR3 has 12 residues. J lost 11 bases, V lost 6 bases, and 6 bases had no gene match.

The chain combines TRBV20-1 with TRBJ1-1; TRBD1 might be the D (5 bases). CDR1 DFQATT and CDR2 SNEGSKA come from the germline V gene (reference sequence). This CDR3 has 13 residues. Trimming took 3 bases from V and 7 from J, leaving 15 bases between them. This CDR3 reads CSARHTGRYEAFF. The CDR3 DNA sequence: TGCAGTGCTAGGCATACGGGACGGTATGAAGCTTTCTTT.

This clonotype was observed a single time. The rearrangement uses TRBV5-5 and TRBJ2-5; TRBD2 matches 9 bases. V was pared by 4 bases and J by 5 bases, with 6 bases of the junction left unmatched. Germline V gene data show CDR1 as SGHKS and CDR2 as YYEKEE (reference sequence). The CDR3 has 14 residues. The CDR3 is CASSVGLAVETQYF. Written as DNA, the CDR3 is TGTGCCAGCAGCGTGGGACTAGCTGTGGAGACCCAGTACTTC.

This clonotype was found many times. This rearrangement joins TRBV28 to TRBJ2-2; TRBD1 matches at 8 bases. V dropped 6 bases and J dropped 7; count of bases not matched to a gene: 4. The CDR3 length is 13 residues. CDR1 is MDHEN and CDR2 is SYDVKM in the germline V gene. The CDR3 bases are TGTGCCAGCAGCCGGACAGGGTACGGGGAGCTGTTTTTT. Its protein product is CASSRTGYGELFF.

This clonotype was recorded many times. The chain recombines TRBV20-1 with TRBJ1-1; D perhaps matches TRBD1 (5 bases). Germline-derived CDR1 and CDR2 are DFQATT and SNEGSKA (reference sequence). CDR3 length: 14 amino acids. V gave up 6 bases and J gave up 3 bases, with 17 bases separating them. The CDR3 here is CSASDNIEYTEAFF. CDR3 sequence (DNA): TGCAGTGCATCGGACAACATCGAGTACACTGAAGCTTTCTTT.

The chain employs TRBV7-2 and TRBJ2-5; tentative D call: TRBD1 (6 bases). CDR1 is SGHTA, CDR2 FQGNSA, per germline. The CDR3 has 17 amino acids. Trimming left V 0 bases short and J 7 bases short, with 21 bases between. The CDR3, as DNA: TGTGCCAGCAGCTTAGCGGGACCGGGACACCGATTGGCGACCCAGTACTTC. Amino acid sequence: CASSLAGPGHRLATQYF.